The 13 T cell receptor beta chains in this list originate from one sample, sequenced in a study of beta chain features in type 1 diabetes. General study findings and limits: In every one of the four CD4+ subsets, TCRB CDR3s were moderately but significantly shorter in Type 1 diabetes patients.

Their specific antigens are unknown. The investigators reverse transcribed all of the isolated RNA, so they sequenced expressed TCRB transcripts. TCRdb's table, derived via immunoSEQ multiplex PCR, lists solely in-frame clones and lacks some. The sample consists of under 300,000 clones, 15% to 20% of them appearing once. The sample taken for sequencing was naive CD4+ T cells from blood. These receptors originate from a man younger than 40 with type 1 diabetes.

Only a few counts were recorded for this clone. The chain combines TRBV7-9 with TRBJ2-3; tentatively, D is TRBD1 (6 bases). The CDR3 runs to 17 residues. V was cut by 6 bases and J by 2 bases, with 21 bases left in between. CDR1 is SEHNR and CDR2 is FQNEAQ in the germline V gene (reference sequence). The CDR3 protein is CASRTKDSLLITDTQYF. DNA of the CDR3: TGTGCCAGCAGAACCAAGGACAGCCTTCTTATCACAGATACGCAGTATTTT.

The rearrangement uses TRBV25-1 and TRBJ1-5; D is perhaps TRBD1 (5 bases). V was clipped by 1 base and J by 5 bases, with 15 bases between them. In germline, CDR1 is MGHDK, CDR2 SYGVNS. The CDR3 is 16 residues long. The CDR3 DNA sequence: TGTGCCAGCAGTGAATCCCGCGGGACGGCCGATCAGCCCCAGCATTTT. This codes for CASSESRGTADQPQHF.

This chain links TRBV28 with TRBJ2-1, with 8 positions matching TRBD2. V shed 7 bases, J shed 6 bases, and the junction held 14 bases outside the gene matches. CDR1 and CDR2 from the germline V gene are MDHEN and SYDVKM. CDR3 size: 16 residues. The CDR3 protein is CASTPLGSGSSNEQFF. The CDR3 DNA sequence: TGTGCCAGCACCCCATTAGGCAGCGGGAGTTCCAATGAGCAGTTCTTC.

This rearrangement joins TRBV30 to TRBJ1-1; unclear D gene. CDR1 GTSNPN and CDR2 SVGIG come from the germline V gene (reference sequence). With 0 bases removed from V and 11 bases from J, the gap between germline ends came to 10 bases. The CDR3 covers 11 residues. CDR3 coding DNA: TGTGCCTGGAGTGTTAGGTTTTATGCTTTCTTT. It is translated as CAWSVRFYAFF.

The chain combines TRBV7-7 with TRBJ2-5; the D gene could be TRBD1 or TRBD2 (5 bases each). Trimming shortened V by 5 bases and J by 4 bases, and 17 bases separated the two germline ends. CDR1 SSHAT and CDR2 FNYEAQ come from the germline V gene (reference sequence). The CDR3 contains 15 residues. Written as DNA, the CDR3 is TGTGCCAGCAGCACCGGGGCCAGATTAAGAGAGACCCAGTACTTC. This codes for CASSTGARLRETQYF.

In its sample, this clone was seen a few times. The CDR3 DNA sequence: TGTGCCAGCAGCCTGGGACTCCAGGCCACCGGGGAGCTGTTTTTT. Translation: CASSLGLQATGELFF. The chain links TRBV4-2 to TRBJ2-2, with a tentative D call TRBD2 (6 bases). The V gene lost 4 bases and the J gene lost 4 bases, with 13 bases spanning the gap. Per germline, CDR1 LGHNA and CDR2 YNFKEQ. CDR3 length equals 15 residues.

This clone was detected only a few times. The chain is built from TRBV27 and TRBJ1-4, with D unclear. Germline V CDR1 and CDR2: MNHEY, SMNVEV (reference sequence). V dropped 7 bases and J dropped 5 bases, with 11 bases sitting between them. The CDR3 has 13 amino acids. The CDR3 DNA reads TGTGCCAGCACCACGGAGACGAATGAAAAACTGTTTTTT. Its translation: CASTTETNEKLFF. Full variable domain (missing parts from reference TRBV27 and TRBJ1-4): EAQVTQNPRYLITVTGKKLTVTCSQNMNHEYMSWYRQDPGLGLRQIYYSMNVEVTDKGDVPEGYKVSRKEKRNFPLILESPSPNQTSLYFCASTTETNEKLFFGSGTQLSVL.

This clone has more than one count but fewer than ten. In nucleotides, the CDR3 is TGCAGCGTTGCGTATCTTAGGGGGGACTACGAGCAGTACTTC. This encodes CSVAYLRGDYEQYF. The chain joins TRBV29-1 to TRBJ2-7; D may match TRBD1 or TRBD2 (6 bases each). From germline, CDR1 is SQVTM and CDR2 ANQGSEA. The CDR3 is 14 residues long. Between the trimmed V and J ends, which lost 4 bases and 3 bases, there was a span of 16 bases.

The chain links TRBV30 to TRBJ1-1, with TRBD1 matching over 10 bases. Unmatched junction bases numbered 8, after V lost 3 bases and J lost 4 bases. CDR1 and CDR2 (germline): GTSNPN, SVGIG (reference sequence). The CDR3 covers 15 residues. CDR3 region: CAWRDRGRWVTEAFF. CDR3 coding DNA: TGTGCCTGGAGAGACAGGGGGCGCTGGGTCACTGAAGCTTTCTTT.

The CDR3 region is CSVQEYSNQPQHF. The CDR3 DNA is TGCAGCGTACAGGAGTATAGCAATCAGCCCCAGCATTTT. V is TRBV29-1 and J is TRBJ1-5; weak D call: TRBD1 (5 bases). V was pared by 6 bases and J by 0 bases, with 9 bases between. From germline, CDR1 is SQVTM and CDR2 ANQGSEA. This CDR3 comprises 13 residues. Using reference TRBV29-1 and TRBJ1-5 for the parts outside the CDR3, the full variable domain is SAVISQKPSRDICQRGTSLTIQCQVDSQVTMMFWYRQQPGQSLTLIATANQGSEATYESGFVIDKFPISRPNLTFSTLTVSNMSPEDSSIYLCSVQEYSNQPQHFGDGTRLSIL.

This clone was observed a few times. The chain recombines TRBV29-1 with TRBJ2-4, with 7 positions matching TRBD2. The junction had 11 bases not matched to a gene; V was cut back by 4 bases and J by 2 bases. Germline V CDR1 and CDR2: SQVTM, ANQGSEA. This CDR3 spans 16 amino acids. The CDR3 spells CSVAPGTIDTKNIQYF. The CDR3 nucleotides are TGCAGCGTTGCCCCAGGGACTATTGATACCAAAAACATTCAGTACTTC.

The DNA for the CDR3 is TGTGCCAGCACCATGGGGACAGGGTCCTACGAGCAGTACTTC. This translates into CASTMGTGSYEQYF. V and J are TRBV7-2 and TRBJ2-7; 9 nucleotides match TRBD1. CDR3 length: 14 residues. Germline assignment: CDR1 SGHTA and CDR2 FQGNSA. Losses at the gene ends were 7 bases for V and 1 base for J; bases not matched to a gene: 5.

This clone was detected a few times. V and J are TRBV7-2 and TRBJ2-5, with unresolved D. V lost 5 bases, J lost 5 bases, and 15 bases lay in between. The CDR3 contains 14 residues. CDR1 SGHTA and CDR2 FQGNSA come from the germline V gene. The CDR3: CASSPTRSQETQYF. The CDR3, as DNA: TGTGCCAGCAGCCCGACCCGGTCCCAGGAGACCCAGTACTTC.